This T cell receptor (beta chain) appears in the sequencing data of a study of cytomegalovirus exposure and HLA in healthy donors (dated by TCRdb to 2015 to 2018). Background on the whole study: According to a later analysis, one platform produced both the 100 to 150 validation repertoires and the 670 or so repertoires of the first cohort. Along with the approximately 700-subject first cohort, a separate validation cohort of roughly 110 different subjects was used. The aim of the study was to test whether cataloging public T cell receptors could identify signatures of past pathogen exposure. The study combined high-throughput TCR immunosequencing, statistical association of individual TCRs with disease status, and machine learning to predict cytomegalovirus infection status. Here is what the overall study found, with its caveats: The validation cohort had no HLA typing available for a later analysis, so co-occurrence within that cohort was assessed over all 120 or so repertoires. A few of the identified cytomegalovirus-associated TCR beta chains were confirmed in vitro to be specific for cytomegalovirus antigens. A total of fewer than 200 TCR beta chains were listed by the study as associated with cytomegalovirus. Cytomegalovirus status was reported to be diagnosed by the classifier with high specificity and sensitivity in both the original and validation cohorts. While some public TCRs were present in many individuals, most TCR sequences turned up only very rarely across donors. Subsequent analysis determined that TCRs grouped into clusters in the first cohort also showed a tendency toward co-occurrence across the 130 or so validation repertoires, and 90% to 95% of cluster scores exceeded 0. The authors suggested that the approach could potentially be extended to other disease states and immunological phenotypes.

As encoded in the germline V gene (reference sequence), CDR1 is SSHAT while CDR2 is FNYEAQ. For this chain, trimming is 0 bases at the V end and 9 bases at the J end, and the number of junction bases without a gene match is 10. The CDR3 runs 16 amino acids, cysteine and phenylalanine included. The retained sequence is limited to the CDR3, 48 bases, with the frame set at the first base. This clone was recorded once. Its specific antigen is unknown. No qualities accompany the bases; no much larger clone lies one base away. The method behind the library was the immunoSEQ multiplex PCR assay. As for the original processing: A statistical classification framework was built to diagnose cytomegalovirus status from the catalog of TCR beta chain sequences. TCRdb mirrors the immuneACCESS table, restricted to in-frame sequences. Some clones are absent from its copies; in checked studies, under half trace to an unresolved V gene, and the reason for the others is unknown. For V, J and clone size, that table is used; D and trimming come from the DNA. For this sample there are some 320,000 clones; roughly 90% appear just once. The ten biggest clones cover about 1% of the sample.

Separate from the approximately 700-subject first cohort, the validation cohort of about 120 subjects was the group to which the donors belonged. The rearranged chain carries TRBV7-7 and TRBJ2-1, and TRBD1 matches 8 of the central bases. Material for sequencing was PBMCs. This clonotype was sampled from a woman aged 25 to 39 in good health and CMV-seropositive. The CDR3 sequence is CASSLAPGGKAGEQFF. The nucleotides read TGTGCCAGCAGCTTAGCGCCAGGGGGCAAAGCGGGTGAGCAGTTCTTC.